These 10 T cell receptor beta chains were sequenced from one sample in a study of T cells in Graves' hyperthyroidism and ophthalmopathy. TCR beta CDR3 regions were amplified from RNA. Initially, a first-round RT-PCR of the TCR CDR3 employed the HTBI primer set. TCRdb called the multiplex PCR reads again in MiXCR, with one record for every CDR3 protein. The data hold some 140,000 distinct CDR3 sequences, with around 20% observed a single time. What was sequenced was blood. The receptors come from a woman in her fifties or sixties with Graves' hyperthyroidism that later progressed to Graves' ophthalmopathy.

This clonotype was recorded at least ten times. CDR3 region: CASGRASSYGYTF. CDR3 nucleotide sequence: TGTGCCAGCGGAAGGGCCAGCAGCTATGGCTACACCTTC. The gene calls are TRBV28 and TRBJ1-2; D not resolved. V dropped 8 bases and J dropped 4 bases, with 14 bases sitting between them. Germline V CDR1 and CDR2: MDHEN, SYDVKM. This CDR3 comprises 13 residues.

This clonotype was recorded a few times. The chain has TRBV7-2 and TRBJ2-1; TRBD1 matches 7 bases. The CDR3 covers 17 residues. The V gene's germline CDR1 is SGHTA and CDR2 FQGNSA. V was clipped by 2 bases and J by 6 bases; unmatched bases: 13. As DNA, the CDR3 is TGTGCCAGCAGCTTACGGATCTCGGGGCCAGGGGGCAATGAGCAGTTCTTC. Encoded protein: CASSLRISGPGGNEQFF.

In its sample, this clonotype was seen a few times. This sequence joins TRBV27 and TRBJ2-7; 7 positions match TRBD1. The CDR3 spans 13 residues. V trimming: 5 bases; J trimming: 4 bases; junction bases outside the gene matches: 5. Germline V lookup: CDR1 MNHEY, CDR2 SMNVEV (reference sequence). The CDR3 region is CASSNRQGYEQYF. For the CDR3, the DNA is TGTGCCAGCAGTAACAGACAGGGTTACGAGCAGTACTTC.

The CDR3 loop reads CASSSSGTGLSGYTF. CDR3 coding DNA: TGTGCCAGCAGTTCCTCCGGGACAGGTCTCTCTGGCTACACCTTC. The chain couples TRBV28 to TRBJ1-2; 8 bases are a match to TRBD1. With 4 bases clipped from V and 7 bases from J, the junction kept 11 bases outside the gene matches. The CDR3 totals 15 residues. The germline V gene encodes CDR1 MDHEN and CDR2 SYDVKM.

This clonotype was picked up a small number of times. In DNA, the CDR3 is TGTGCCAGCAGCTTAGCGGGACGGGGGTCTAGGCAGTATTTT. Its protein is CASSLAGRGSRQYF. The V and J genes are TRBV11-2 and TRBJ2-3, with a weak D call TRBD2 (6 bases). CDR3 size: 14 residues. V was clipped by 1 base and J by 11 bases, with 16 bases between them. CDR1 is SGHAT, CDR2 FQNNGV, per germline.

The sample holds a few counts of this clonotype. The V gene is TRBV7-6, the J gene TRBJ1-5; D may be TRBD1 (5 bases). Trimming left V 5 bases short and J 1 base short, with 12 bases between. Germline loops: CDR1 SGHVS, CDR2 FNYEAQ. This CDR3 region has 15 residues. The CDR3 bases are TGTGCCAGCAGCGCGGGAGGGGCGAGCAATCAGCCCCAGCATTTT. Translating it yields CASSAGGASNQPQHF. Together with reference TRBV7-6 and TRBJ1-5, the CDR3 gives the full variable domain: GAGVSQSPRYKVTKRGQDVALRCDPISGHVSLYWYRQALGQGPEFLTYFNYEAQQDKSGLPNDRFSAERPEGSISTLTIQRTEQRDSAMYRCASSAGGASNQPQHFGDGTRLSIL.

The rearrangement joins TRBV27 to TRBJ1-6; 10 positions match TRBD1. After removal of 10 bases from V and 8 bases from J, the junction contained 11 bases not matched to a gene. Germline assignment: CDR1 MNHEY and CDR2 SMNVEV (reference sequence). This CDR3 comprises 15 residues. The CDR3 nucleotides are TGTGCCACCCTCTCGTTGGGGACAGGGGATTCACCCCTCCACTTT. Translation gives CATLSLGTGDSPLHF.

This clonotype was counted at least ten times. The chain joins TRBV28 to TRBJ1-2; TRBD1 might be the D (5 bases). CDR1 and CDR2 from the germline V gene are MDHEN and SYDVKM. The CDR3 is 14 residues long. V gave up 6 bases and J gave up 2 bases, with 13 bases separating them. The CDR3 spells CASSPLGPNYGYTF. Here the CDR3 DNA reads TGTGCCAGCAGCCCCTTGGGGCCGAACTATGGCTACACCTTC.

This chain joins TRBV6-2 or TRBV6-3 and TRBJ2-7; 9 nucleotides line up with TRBD2. CDR1 and CDR2 from the germline V gene are MNHEY and SVGEGT. The CDR3 runs to 14 residues. Trimming took 5 bases from V and 5 from J; bases not matched to a gene: 7. The CDR3, as DNA: TGTGCCAGCAGTCCTCTAGCGGGACTCGACGAGCAGTACTTC. Residues: CASSPLAGLDEQYF.

The chain links TRBV19 to TRBJ2-7; no definite D call. The CDR3 is 13 amino acids. CDR1 is LNHDA, CDR2 SQIVND, per germline (reference sequence). Trimming took off 2 bases at V and 3 bases at J, with 8 bases between the two ends. CDR3 sequence: CASSINDGYEQYF. CDR3 DNA sequence: TGTGCCAGTAGTATAAATGACGGCTACGAGCAGTACTTC.